Following are 14 T cell receptor beta chains from one sample sequenced in a study of metastatic and nonmetastatic thyroid tumors. With MiXCR, TCRdb reprocessed the PCR reads. Among 35,000 to 40,000 clones listed, roughly 27% were seen once. Prior to thyroid surgery, none of the patients had received any treatment. The sequencing sample was made of blood. These receptors were taken from a female donor with papillary thyroid cancer or a benign thyroid nodule (not recorded which). Some clones in this sample may be carry-over from other donors' samples.

Notes on this clone: The limits of the CDR3 on the DNA are not certain, so only TCRdb's listed CDR3 is given. The chain joins TRBV19 to TRBJ1-6. The CDR3 has 14 amino acids, counting both end residues. CDR1 and CDR2 from the germline V gene are LNHDA and SQIVND (reference sequence). The CDR3 loop is CASMAGSIIHPSTF.

Comments on this clone: Relative to the germline gene, one junction end is altered; a read error may explain this. The rearrangement links TRBV7-6 to TRBJ1-2, with a possible D match to TRBD1 (6 bases). The germline V gene has CDR1 SGHVS and CDR2 FNYEAQ. The CDR3 has 19 amino acids. CDR3 DNA: TGTGCTAGCAGCAGAGAGGGAGGCATACAGGGTGATAAGGGCTATGGCTACACCTTC. It encodes CASSREGGIQGDKGYGYTF.

In this sample, this clone is medium-sized. CDR3 DNA: TGTGCCAGCAGCTTAGGTTACCAACCGGGGGCGGGGAATGAGCAGTTCTTC. Translating it yields CASSLGYQPGAGNEQFF. J is TRBJ2-1 and V is TRBV13; D might be TRBD1 or TRBD2, each matching 6 bases. V was pared by 0 bases and J by 7 bases, with 19 bases between. Per germline, CDR1 PRHDT and CDR2 FYEKMQ (reference sequence). The CDR3 loop spans 17 amino acids.

This clone was seen many times. The chain carries TRBV20-1 and TRBJ1-4, with 8 positions matching TRBD1. CDR3 length: 19 residues. The germline V gene encodes CDR1 DFQATT and CDR2 SNEGSKA (reference sequence). J was trimmed by 5 bases and V by 0 bases; bases with no gene match: 17. The CDR3 nucleotides read TGCAGTGCTAGAGATCTAGGGGCAGGGGGCCAAATAAGGAATGAAAAACTGTTTTTT. This gives the protein CSARDLGAGGQIRNEKLFF.

This clone was seen ten or more times. A much bigger clone sits one base away, suggesting this may be a read error. This CDR3 is also generated by other DNA sequences in the sample. The rearrangement joins TRBV19 to TRBJ2-2; tentatively, D is TRBD1 or TRBD2 (5 bases each). CDR1 is LNHDA, CDR2 SQIVND, per germline (reference sequence). There are 16 residues in the CDR3. V was trimmed by 3 bases and J by 5 bases, leaving 16 bases between them. DNA for the CDR3: TGTGCCAGTAGTATCCGGGGCCGAAGGAGGACCGGGGAGCTGTTTTTT. Translating gives CASSIRGRRRTGELFF. The whole variable domain, filled in from reference TRBV19 and TRBJ2-2, reads DGGITQSPKYLFRKEGQNVTLSCEQNLNHDAMYWYRQDPGQGLRLIYYSQIVNDFQKGDIAEGYSVSREKKESFPLTVTSAQKNPTAFYLCASSIRGRRRTGELFFGEGSRLTVL.

There are many counts of this clone. The chain recombines TRBV7-2 with TRBJ2-3, with D unresolved. Trimming shortened V by 1 base and J by 0 bases, and 11 bases separated the two germline ends. Looked up from germline, CDR1 is SGHTA and CDR2 is FQGNSA. The CDR3 contains 16 residues. CDR3 DNA: TGTGCCAGCAGCTTAGGATTCTCTCCTAGCACAGATACGCAGTATTTT. Protein sequence: CASSLGFSPSTDTQYF.

This clone has a count of ten or more. The chain links TRBV19 to TRBJ2-7; 13 bases fit TRBD2. The CDR3 sequence is 18 residues long. Germline V gene lookup returns CDR1 LNHDA and CDR2 SQIVND (reference sequence). V shed 5 bases, J shed 7 bases, and the junction held 17 bases outside the gene matches. As DNA, the CDR3 is TGTGCCAGTAGTCCAACCGGACTAGCGGGAGAATGGAGGGATGAGCAGTACTTC. Protein sequence: CASSPTGLAGEWRDEQYF.

The chain couples TRBV7-8 to TRBJ2-1; D is possibly TRBD1 or TRBD2 (5 bases each). The CDR3 spans 16 residues. The germline V gene encodes CDR1 SGHVS and CDR2 FQNEAQ. Trimming took 2 bases from V and 5 from J, leaving 16 bases between them. The CDR3: CASSLFKGMGHNEQFF. CDR3 nucleotides: TGTGCCAGCAGCTTATTTAAGGGGATGGGACACAATGAGCAGTTCTTC.

This chain connects TRBV30 to TRBJ2-7; 8 bases map to TRBD1. V gave up 4 bases and J gave up 5 bases; unmatched junction bases: 4. The CDR3 is 12 residues long. Germline CDR1 reads GTSNPN; CDR2 reads SVGIG (reference sequence). CDR3 amino acids: CAWNRGADEQYF. The CDR3 DNA is TGTGCCTGGAACAGGGGGGCCGACGAGCAGTACTTC.

This clone was found many times. This chain links TRBV6-2 or TRBV6-3 with TRBJ2-5; TRBD1 agrees at 7 bases. V lost 6 bases and J lost 1; bases outside the gene matches: 5. The CDR3 covers 14 residues. CDR1 MNHEY and CDR2 SVGEGT come from the germline V gene. Here the CDR3 reads CASSLTGPQETQYF. In nucleotides, the CDR3 is TGTGCCAGCAGCCTGACAGGGCCCCAAGAGACCCAGTACTTC.

This clone was counted a single time. This sequence joins TRBV30 and TRBJ2-7; 10 nucleotides line up with TRBD2. CDR3 length equals 15 residues. The germline V gene has CDR1 GTSNPN and CDR2 SVGIG (reference sequence). J gave up 1 base and V 3 bases, and 6 bases lay outside the gene matches. CDR3 nucleotides: TGTGCCTGGAGCGGCGGACTAGCGGCGTCCTACGAGCAGTACTTC. Amino acids: CAWSGGLAASYEQYF. Looking up the rest from reference TRBV30 and TRBJ2-7 gives the full variable domain: SQTIHQWPATLVQPVGSPLSLECTVEGTSNPNLYWYRQAAGRGLQLLFYSVGIGQISSEVPQNLSASRPQDRQFILSSKKLLLSDSGFYLCAWSGGLAASYEQYFGPGTRLTVT.

The chain links TRBV19 to TRBJ1-1; the D gene is possibly TRBD1 (6 bases). Trimming took 6 bases from V and 4 from J, leaving 15 bases between them. Germline CDR1 LNHDA, CDR2 SQIVND (reference sequence). There are 14 residues in the CDR3. CDR3 in DNA: TGTGCCAGTAGAGTCAACAGGGAGAGCACTGAAGCTTTCTTT. As protein: CASRVNRESTEAFF.

This clone came up many times. This sequence joins TRBV20-1 and TRBJ2-3, with TRBD1 matching 7 bases. The J segment lost 2 bases and the V segment lost 6 bases, leaving 11 bases of the junction unmatched. From germline, CDR1 is DFQATT and CDR2 SNEGSKA (reference sequence). This CDR3 spans 15 amino acids. The CDR3 loop is CSAPDRVGTTDTQYF. As DNA, the CDR3 is TGCAGTGCCCCCGACAGGGTAGGAACCACAGATACGCAGTATTTT.

V gene TRBV20-1 combines with J gene TRBJ1-1, with 7 bases matching TRBD1. V lost 0 bases, J lost 6 bases, and 7 bases stayed unmatched. The CDR3 is 14 amino acids. Germline lookup yields CDR1 DFQATT and CDR2 SNEGSKA (reference sequence). CDR3 in amino acids: CSARDKGAGAEAFF. The CDR3 nucleotides are TGCAGTGCTAGAGATAAGGGGGCTGGCGCTGAAGCTTTCTTT.